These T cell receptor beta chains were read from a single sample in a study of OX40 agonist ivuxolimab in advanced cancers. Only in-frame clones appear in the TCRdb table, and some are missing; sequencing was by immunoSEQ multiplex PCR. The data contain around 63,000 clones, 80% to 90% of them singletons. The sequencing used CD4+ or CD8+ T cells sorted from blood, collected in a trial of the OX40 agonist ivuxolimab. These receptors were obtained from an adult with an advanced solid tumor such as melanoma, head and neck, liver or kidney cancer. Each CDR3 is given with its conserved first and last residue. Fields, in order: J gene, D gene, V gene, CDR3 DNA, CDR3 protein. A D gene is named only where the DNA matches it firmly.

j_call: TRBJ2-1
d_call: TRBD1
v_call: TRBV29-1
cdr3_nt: TGCAGCGCCGGGGACAGTAGGCGCCCCAATGAGCAGTTCTTC
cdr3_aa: CSAGDSRRPNEQFF

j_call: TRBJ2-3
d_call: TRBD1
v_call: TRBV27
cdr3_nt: TGTGCCAGCAGTTTTAGCCTAGCCGGGACAGGGGCAGATACGCAGTATTTT
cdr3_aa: CASSFSLAGTGADTQYF

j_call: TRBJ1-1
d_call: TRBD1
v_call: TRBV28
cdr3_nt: TGTGCCAGCAGTTTAGGGTTGGGACAGAAGCCTGAAGCTTTCTTT
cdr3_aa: CASSLGLGQKPEAFF

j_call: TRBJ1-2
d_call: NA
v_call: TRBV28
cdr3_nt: TGTGCCAGCAGGATAGCAGGGAGCTATGGCTACACCTTC
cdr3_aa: CASRIAGSYGYTF

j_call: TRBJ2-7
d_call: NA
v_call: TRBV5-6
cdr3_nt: TGTGCCAGCTCGCGCAGGGGTCGTGGGCCCTACGAGCAGTACTTC
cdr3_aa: CASSRRGRGPYEQYF

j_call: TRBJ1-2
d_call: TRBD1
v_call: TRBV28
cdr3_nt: TGTGCCAGCAGCCCTCCAGGGGGCTATGGCTACACCTTC
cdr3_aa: CASSPPGGYGYTF

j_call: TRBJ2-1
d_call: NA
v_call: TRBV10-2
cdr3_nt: TGCGCCAGCAGTGAACGGCCAAACAGGGAGCAGTTCTTC
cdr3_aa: CASSERPNREQFF

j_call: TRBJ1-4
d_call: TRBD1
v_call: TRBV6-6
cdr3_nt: TGTGCCAGCAGCAGGGACAGAGCTAATGAAAAACTGTTTTTT
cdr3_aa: CASSRDRANEKLFF

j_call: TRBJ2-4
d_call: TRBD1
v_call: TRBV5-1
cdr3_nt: TGCGCCAGCAGCCCGGGACAGAACATTCAGTACTTC
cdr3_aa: CASSPGQNIQYF

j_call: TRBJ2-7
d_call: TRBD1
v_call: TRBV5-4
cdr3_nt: TGTGCCAGCAGCCCGGGACAGGGTTACTACGAGCAGTACTTC
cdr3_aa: CASSPGQGYYEQYF

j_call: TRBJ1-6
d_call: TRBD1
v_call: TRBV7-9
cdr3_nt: TGTGCCAGCAGTTTAACAGGGGCAGAGGGTTTAGGTAATTCACCCCTCCACTTT
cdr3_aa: CASSLTGAEGLGNSPLHF

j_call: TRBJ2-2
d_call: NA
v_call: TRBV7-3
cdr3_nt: TGTGCCAGCAGCTTACTTCTAACCGGGGAGCTGTTTTTT
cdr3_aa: CASSLLLTGELFF

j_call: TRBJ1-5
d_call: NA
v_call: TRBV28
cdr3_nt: TGTGCCAGCAGTACCACCCTTAATCAGCCCCAGCATTTT
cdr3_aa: CASSTTLNQPQHF

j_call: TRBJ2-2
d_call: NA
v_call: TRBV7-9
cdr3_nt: TGTGCCAGCAGCTTAGTTTCAGGAGTCGGGGAGCTGTTTTTT
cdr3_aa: CASSLVSGVGELFF

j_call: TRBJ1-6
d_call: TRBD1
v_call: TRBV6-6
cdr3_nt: TGTGCCAGTAAGAACCGGGACAGAATTAATTCACCCCTCCACTTT
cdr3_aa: CASKNRDRINSPLHF

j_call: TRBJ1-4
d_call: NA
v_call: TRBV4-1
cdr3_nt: TGCGCCAGCAGCCAATCATTTCGACAGATTGAAAAACTGTTTTTT
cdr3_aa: CASSQSFRQIEKLFF

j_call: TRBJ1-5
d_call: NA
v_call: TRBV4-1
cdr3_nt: TGCGCCAGCAGCCAAGATTGGGATCTAATAAATCAGCCCCAGCATTTT
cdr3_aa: CASSQDWDLINQPQHF

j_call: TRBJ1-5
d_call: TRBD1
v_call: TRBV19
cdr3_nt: TGTGCCAGTAAGGGAGGGGACAGGGGCCTCCATCAGCCCCAGCATTTT
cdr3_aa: CASKGGDRGLHQPQHF

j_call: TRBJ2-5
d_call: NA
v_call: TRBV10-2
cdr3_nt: TGCGCCAGCAGGCCCCTCGGACCATGGACGGAGACCCAGTACTTC
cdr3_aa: CASRPLGPWTETQYF

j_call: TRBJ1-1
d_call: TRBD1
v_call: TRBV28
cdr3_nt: TGTGCCAGCAGTCCAGGGGGAACTGAGGCTTTCTTT
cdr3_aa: CASSPGGTEAFF

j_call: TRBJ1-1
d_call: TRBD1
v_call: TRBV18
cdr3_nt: TGTGCCAGCTCAGGTCAAACAGGGGACAGTGAAGCTTTCTTT
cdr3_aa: CASSGQTGDSEAFF

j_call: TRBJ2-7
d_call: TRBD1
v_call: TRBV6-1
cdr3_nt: TGTGCCAGCAGTGAAGCTGCGGACAGGGCATCTCGGTACGAGCAGTACTTC
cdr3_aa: CASSEAADRASRYEQYF

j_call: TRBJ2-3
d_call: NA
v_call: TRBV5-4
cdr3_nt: TGTGCCAGCAGCTTGATGAGGGGGTTGGGCACAGATACGCAGTATTTT
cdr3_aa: CASSLMRGLGTDTQYF

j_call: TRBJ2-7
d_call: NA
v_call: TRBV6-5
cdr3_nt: TGTGCCAGCAGGCCTTGGGACGCCTACGAGCAGTACTTC
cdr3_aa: CASRPWDAYEQYF

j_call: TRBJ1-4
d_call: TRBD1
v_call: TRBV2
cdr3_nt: TGTGCCAGCAGCAGACAGGGTGCAACTAATGAAAAACTGTTTTTT
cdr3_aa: CASSRQGATNEKLFF

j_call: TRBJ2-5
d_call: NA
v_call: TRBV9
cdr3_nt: TGTGCCAGCAGCGTGGGGGCCCGGGAGACCCAGTACTTC
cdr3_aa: CASSVGARETQYF

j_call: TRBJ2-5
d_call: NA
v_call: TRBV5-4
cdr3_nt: TGTGCCAGCAGCTTCGGGGGATCGACACAAGAGACCCAGTACTTC
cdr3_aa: CASSFGGSTQETQYF

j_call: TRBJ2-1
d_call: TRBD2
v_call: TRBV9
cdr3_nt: TGTGCCAGCAGCTCCGGACTAGCGGGGGGGAATGAGCAGTTCTTC
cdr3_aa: CASSSGLAGGNEQFF

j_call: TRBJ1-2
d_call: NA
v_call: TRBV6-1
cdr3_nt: TGTGCCAGCAGTCTATATGGCTACACCTTC
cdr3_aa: CASSLYGYTF

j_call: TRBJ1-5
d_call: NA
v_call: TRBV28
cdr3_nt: TGTGCCAGCTACGCAGCAGGGGCCCCTTATCAGCCCCAGCATTTT
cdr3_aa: CASYAAGAPYQPQHF

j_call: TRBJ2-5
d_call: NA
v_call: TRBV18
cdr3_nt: TGTGCCAGCTCACCACGGCAGCAGCATCAAGAGACCCAGTACTTC
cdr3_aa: CASSPRQQHQETQYF

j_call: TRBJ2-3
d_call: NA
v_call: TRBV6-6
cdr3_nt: TGTGCCAGCAGCGGACTCACAGATACGCAGTATTTT
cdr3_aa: CASSGLTDTQYF

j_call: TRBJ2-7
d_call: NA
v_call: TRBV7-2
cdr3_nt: TGTGCCAGCATCGCCGATCCGGGGGTCCCCTACGAGCAGTACTTC
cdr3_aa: CASIADPGVPYEQYF

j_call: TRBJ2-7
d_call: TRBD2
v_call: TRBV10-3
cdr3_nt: TGTGCCATCAAGGCTAGCGGGAGCTACGAGCAGTACTTC
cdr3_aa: CAIKASGSYEQYF

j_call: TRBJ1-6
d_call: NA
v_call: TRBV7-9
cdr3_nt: TGTGCCAGGGGTTCTCTGTCCCTCCACTTT
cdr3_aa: CARGSLSLHF

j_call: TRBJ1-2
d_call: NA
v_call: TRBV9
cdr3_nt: TGTGCCAGCAGCGAGGGACACTCCTATGGCTACACCTTC
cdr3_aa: CASSEGHSYGYTF

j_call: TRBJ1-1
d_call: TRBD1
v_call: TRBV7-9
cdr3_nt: TGTGCCAGCTGTACCACAGGGGACACTGAAGCTTTCTTT
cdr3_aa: CASCTTGDTEAFF

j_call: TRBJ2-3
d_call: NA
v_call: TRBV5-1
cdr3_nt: TGCGCCAGCAGCCTCCAATCGAGACTAAGGGATACGCAGTATTTT
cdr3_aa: CASSLQSRLRDTQYF